The 20 T cell receptor beta chains given below trace back to one sample, sequenced in a study of CD8 T cells in Susac syndrome (dated by TCRdb to the late 2010s). Library construction relied on the immunoSEQ multiplex PCR assay. RNA was extracted with the RNeasy kit and roughly 0.5 to 1 ug was reverse transcribed using random hexamers. In-frame beta chains were kept once TCRdb had trimmed the public reads at Q25 with fastp and called clones with MiXCR. Under each unique CDR3 protein, matching rows form one entry showing the most common genes and DNA. This sample is represented by a few hundred thousand distinct CDR3 sequences; 65% to 90% of them were singletons. The ten largest clonotypes hold approximately 0.2% of the sample. The sequenced material came from CD8+ T cells from PBMCs. Receptors were obtained from a human donor with multiple sclerosis.

The rearrangement links TRBV12-3 or TRBV12-4 to TRBJ2-3; D is uncertain. The CDR3 has 13 amino acids. V was cut by 3 bases and J by 3 bases, with 7 bases left in between. As DNA, the CDR3 is TGTGCCAGCAGTTTTAGTATGACAGATACGCAGTATTTT. Translation gives CASSFSMTDTQYF.

The chain combines TRBV7-9 with TRBJ2-3; no definite D call. CDR1 is SEHNR, CDR2 FQNEAQ, per germline (reference sequence). The length of the CDR3 is 11 residues. The CDR3 DNA reads as TGTGCACTACTTAGCACAGATACGCAGTATTTT. Protein: CALLSTDTQYF.

This sequence joins TRBV19 and TRBJ2-7; TRBD1 aligns across 8 bases. Trimming at V came to 3 bases and at J to 2 bases, leaving 3 bases not matched to a gene. CDR3 length: 14 residues. Germline assignment: CDR1 LNHDA and CDR2 SQIVND (reference sequence). Here the CDR3 reads CASSIVTGAYEQYF. The DNA of the CDR3 is TGTGCCAGTAGTATCGTGACAGGGGCCTACGAGCAGTACTTC. The full variable domain, with the rest looked up from reference TRBV19 and TRBJ2-7, is DGGITQSPKYLFRKEGQNVTLSCEQNLNHDAMYWYRQDPGQGLRLIYYSQIVNDFQKGDIAEGYSVSREKKESFPLTVTSAQKNPTAFYLCASSIVTGAYEQYFGPGTRLTVT.

The J gene is TRBJ2-7, the V gene TRBV7-2; D gene ambiguous. This CDR3 has 17 residues. Trimming stripped 1 base from V and 6 bases from J, with 22 bases between. Germline V gives CDR1 SGHTA, CDR2 FQGNSA. CDR3 sequence: CASSLERLFTFRAEQYF. DNA for the CDR3: TGTGCCAGCAGCTTAGAGAGACTCTTCACCTTTAGGGCCGAGCAGTACTTC.

The rearrangement uses TRBV14 and TRBJ2-1; possible D gene TRBD2, 6 bases. This CDR3 contains 17 residues. Germline assignment: CDR1 SGHDN and CDR2 FVKESK. Trimming pared 0 bases from V and 6 bases from J, leaving 18 bases between. The CDR3 sequence is CASSQDRTSIGLNEQFF. Here the CDR3 DNA reads TGTGCCAGCAGCCAAGATAGAACTAGCATCGGCCTCAATGAGCAGTTCTTC.

The sample holds one count of this clonotype. The rearrangement joins TRBV12-3 or TRBV12-4 to TRBJ2-3, with 13 positions matching TRBD2. Trimming cost V 6 bases and J 1 base; bases outside gene matches: 10. The CDR3 spans 18 residues. This CDR3 reads CASSQGLAGRAGTDTQYF. CDR3 in DNA: TGTGCCAGCAGCCAGGGACTAGCGGGGAGGGCTGGCACAGATACGCAGTATTTT.

V usage is TRBV12-3 or TRBV12-4 and J usage is TRBJ1-1, with D unresolved. The V end was cut by 5 bases, the J end by 3 bases, with 4 bases between. The CDR3 sequence is 11 residues long. The CDR3 DNA is TGTGCCAGCAGTCGCGACACTGAAGCTTTCTTT. It is translated as CASSRDTEAFF.

This chain connects TRBV10-3 to TRBJ2-1; D unresolved. Looked up from germline, CDR1 is ENHRY and CDR2 is SYGVKD. V gave up 6 bases and J gave up 7 bases, with 10 bases separating them. The CDR3 extends over 12 amino acids. The CDR3 spells CAISSTGNEQFF. CDR3 DNA: TGTGCCATCAGCTCGACTGGGAATGAGCAGTTCTTC.

This clonotype was observed a few times. V is TRBV20-1 and J is TRBJ2-2; 11 bases map to TRBD2. V dropped 0 bases and J dropped 4; count of bases not matched to a gene: 10. The CDR3 spans 18 residues. Per the germline V gene, CDR1 is DFQATT and CDR2 is SNEGSKA (reference sequence). The CDR3, as DNA: TGCAGTGCTAGAGATACCCCCGGGACTAGCGGACGCACCGGGGAGCTGTTTTTT. Amino acid sequence: CSARDTPGTSGRTGELFF.

The chain is built from TRBV9 and TRBJ2-1; 11 nucleotides agree with TRBD2. V dropped 8 bases and J dropped 8; count of bases not matched to a gene: 9. This CDR3 spans 14 amino acids. Germline V gene data show CDR1 as SGDLS and CDR2 as YYNGEE. The CDR3 region is CASSTSGKMDEQFF. The CDR3 DNA reads as TGTGCCAGTTCGACTAGCGGGAAGATGGATGAGCAGTTCTTC.

The chain uses TRBV7-9 and TRBJ1-1; D gene uncertain. Trimming took off 1 base at V and 0 bases at J, with 6 bases between the two ends. Germline CDR1 reads SEHNR; CDR2 reads FQNEAQ (reference sequence). The CDR3 has 14 amino acids. The CDR3: CASSLGAMNTEAFF. Here the CDR3 DNA reads TGTGCCAGCAGCTTAGGGGCAATGAACACTGAAGCTTTCTTT.

The chain employs TRBV30 and TRBJ2-7; maybe TRBD1 (5 bases). Germline CDR1 reads GTSNPN; CDR2 reads SVGIG (reference sequence). The CDR3 runs 14 residues. V lost 0 bases and J lost 2, with 11 bases in between. The CDR3 region is CAWSVGQGPYEQYF. The CDR3 nucleotides are TGTGCCTGGAGTGTGGGGCAGGGCCCCTACGAGCAGTACTTC.

This chain uses TRBV12-3 or TRBV12-4 with TRBJ2-5, with 9 bases matching TRBD2. The CDR3 is made up of 16 amino acids. J lost 2 bases, V lost 3 bases, and 7 bases had no gene match. CDR3 protein: CASSLPLTSGQETQYF. The CDR3 nucleotides read TGTGCCAGCAGTTTGCCTCTAACTAGCGGGCAAGAGACCCAGTACTTC.

This clonotype has only one observation. This chain joins TRBV7-9 and TRBJ2-1, with a weak D call TRBD1 (6 bases). CDR1 and CDR2 (germline): SEHNR, FQNEAQ (reference sequence). V was clipped by 4 bases and J by 8 bases, with 21 bases between them. This CDR3 is 16 amino acids long. DNA of the CDR3: TGTGCCAGCAGCTCCAACCGGGACATGCGGTACGATGAGCAGTTCTTC. Encoded protein: CASSSNRDMRYDEQFF.

This clonotype appeared a single time. This rearrangement joins TRBV29-1 to TRBJ1-1; 10 bases agree with TRBD1. Germline assignment: CDR1 SQVTM and CDR2 ANQGSEA. The CDR3 extends over 13 amino acids. The V gene end was trimmed by 1 base and the J gene end by 6 bases; junction bases not matched to a gene: 2. CDR3 loop: CSVEGQGAAEAFF. The CDR3 nucleotides read TGCAGCGTTGAAGGACAGGGGGCGGCTGAAGCTTTCTTT. Looking up the rest from reference TRBV29-1 and TRBJ1-1 gives the full variable domain: SAVISQKPSRDICQRGTSLTIQCQVDSQVTMMFWYRQQPGQSLTLIATANQGSEATYESGFVIDKFPISRPNLTFSTLTVSNMSPEDSSIYLCSVEGQGAAEAFFGQGTRLTVV.

The V and J genes are TRBV15 and TRBJ2-5; D call uncertain. V was pared by 6 bases and J by 6 bases, with 20 bases between. This CDR3 contains 15 residues. Looked up from germline, CDR1 is LNHNV and CDR2 is YYDKDF (reference sequence). Here the CDR3 DNA reads TGTGCCACCAGTTACGAGTCGGGTTACCTACAGACCCAGTACTTC. This encodes CATSYESGYLQTQYF.

The V and J genes are TRBV27 and TRBJ2-3; the D gene is possibly TRBD2 (6 bases). Trimming took off 4 bases at V and 2 bases at J, with 16 bases between the two ends. Germline values: CDR1 MNHEY, CDR2 SMNVEV (reference sequence). The CDR3 is 16 residues long. CDR3 loop: CASSSRDFQYTDTQYF. The CDR3 DNA is TGTGCCAGCAGTTCCCGGGACTTCCAATACACAGATACGCAGTATTTT.

This clonotype occurred once. The chain has TRBV2 and TRBJ2-3, with D possibly TRBD2 on 6 matching bases. V lost 4 bases and J 1 base, leaving 12 bases between the germline ends. The CDR3 runs to 15 residues. Germline lookup yields CDR1 SNHLY and CDR2 FYNNEI. CDR3 sequence (DNA): TGTGCCAGCAGTGGTTCTAGCGAGGGCACAGATACGCAGTATTTT. Amino acids: CASSGSSEGTDTQYF.

V gene TRBV20-1 combines with J gene TRBJ2-3; tentative D call: TRBD2 (6 bases). V shed 0 bases and J shed 4 bases, with 14 bases lying between them. The germline V gene encodes CDR1 DFQATT and CDR2 SNEGSKA (reference sequence). This CDR3 is 15 amino acids long. This CDR3 reads CSARDRASAADTQYF. In DNA, the CDR3 is TGCAGTGCTAGAGACCGGGCTAGCGCAGCAGATACGCAGTATTTT.

J is TRBJ1-5 and V is TRBV4-1; possibly TRBD1 for D (6 bases). Germline V CDR1 and CDR2: MGHRA, YSYEKL. Trimming removed 0 bases at V and 4 bases at J, with 10 bases between. CDR3 length equals 15 residues. Here the CDR3 reads CASSQERTANQPQHF. The CDR3 coding sequence is TGCGCCAGCAGCCAAGAGAGGACAGCTAATCAGCCCCAGCATTTT.